This T cell receptor (beta chain) was profiled in a study of T cells in Graves' hyperthyroidism and ophthalmopathy. General study results and limits: Model predictions of ophthalmopathy came a median about 6.3 months before onset.

Germline loops: CDR1 SQVTM, CDR2 ANQGSEA. The CDR3 runs to 13 residues. As to this clonotype: Its cognate antigen is unknown. Relative to the germline gene, one junction end is altered; a read error may explain this.

Using RNA transcripts as the source, TCR beta CDR3 regions were amplified. First-round RT-PCR targeting the TCR CDR3 was performed with the HTBI primer set. TCRdb itself ran the multiplex PCR reads through MiXCR, one entry per CDR3 protein. The repertoire holds a few hundred thousand distinct CDR3 sequences, with more than 45% as singletons. The hyperthyroidism patients had all been newly diagnosed, and their disease duration was under 2 months. Their ages ranged from 18 to 65 years. The J gene is TRBJ2-5, the V gene TRBV29-1, with TRBD1 matching 7 bases. Input material: peripheral blood or thyroid tissue (not recorded which). The TCR was taken from a woman between 18 and 29 years old with Graves' hyperthyroidism. The CDR3 loop reads CSVEGSTGETQYF. CDR3 sequence (DNA): TGCAGCGTCGAAGGGTCGACAGGGGAGACCCAGTACTTC.